One sample yielded the 23 T cell receptor beta chains listed below, sequenced in a study of cytotoxic CD8 clonotypes in ibrutinib-treated CLL (dated by TCRdb to about 2021). The library was generated by the immunoSEQ multiplex PCR assay. TCRdb stores this immuneACCESS table with in-frame sequences only. Part of the clones is absent; in the studies checked, under half of the shortfall reflects unresolved V genes, and no reason is known for the rest. The sample yields about 140,000 clones; 75% to 85% were counted once. 7.5% to 8% of the sample is taken by the ten largest. Sequences were derived from PBMCs, sampled after 36 months of ibrutinib treatment. These receptor sequences come from a human donor with chronic lymphocytic leukemia.

The count of this clone is one. The chain carries TRBV5-1 and TRBJ2-3, with D tentatively TRBD2 (5 bases). The V end was cut by 7 bases, the J end by 5 bases, with 11 bases between. Germline V gene sequence: CDR1 SGHRS, CDR2 YFSETQ. This CDR3 has 12 amino acids. The CDR3 DNA follows: TGCGCCAGCGCGGATGGAGGAGATACGCAGTATTTT. Translation gives CASADGGDTQYF.

This chain connects TRBV4-1 to TRBJ2-2; 9 bases map to TRBD1. CDR3 length: 16 amino acids. From germline, CDR1 is MGHRA and CDR2 YSYEKL. The V gene end was trimmed by 4 bases and the J gene end by 3 bases; junction bases not matched to a gene: 6. The CDR3 here is CASSRAGTGYTGELFF. CDR3 nucleotides: TGCGCCAGCAGCCGCGCCGGGACAGGGTACACCGGGGAGCTGTTTTTT.

The chain recombines TRBV19 with TRBJ2-6, with TRBD1 identical over 7 bases. CDR3 length: 18 amino acids. V lost 3 bases and J lost 4; bases outside the gene matches: 12. Germline loops: CDR1 LNHDA, CDR2 SQIVND (reference sequence). Here the CDR3 reads CASSIRDRIRYGANVLTF. CDR3 nucleotides: TGTGCCAGTAGTATCCGGGACAGAATCAGGTACGGGGCCAACGTCCTGACTTTC.

This clone was detected only once. The V gene is TRBV4-1, the J gene TRBJ1-1; tentative D call: TRBD1 (6 bases). Trimming left V 0 bases short and J 10 bases short, with 21 bases between. Germline values: CDR1 MGHRA, CDR2 YSYEKL. CDR3 length: 16 amino acids. The CDR3 reads CASSQERRGEGVGAFF. Here the CDR3 DNA reads TGCGCCAGCAGCCAAGAAAGGAGGGGGGAGGGAGTGGGAGCTTTCTTT.

V gene TRBV11-2 combines with J gene TRBJ2-5; D unclear. V lost 3 bases to trimming and J lost 2 bases, with 16 bases between them. The CDR3 consists of 16 residues. Germline values: CDR1 SGHAT, CDR2 FQNNGV. CDR3 DNA sequence: TGTGCCAGCAGCTTGCGGCCCTCTCTCATACAAGAGACCCAGTACTTC. This gives the protein CASSLRPSLIQETQYF.

The J gene is TRBJ2-3, the V gene TRBV29-1; 10 positions match TRBD2. The CDR3 totals 16 residues. Germline loops: CDR1 SQVTM, CDR2 ANQGSEA. V lost 5 bases, J lost 9 bases, and 17 bases stayed unmatched. The CDR3 sequence is CSVRSGLADTVGTQYF. CDR3 bases: TGCAGCGTTCGGTCCGGACTAGCGGATACAGTGGGGACGCAGTATTTT.

V gene TRBV7-6 combines with J gene TRBJ1-5; tentative D call: TRBD1 (5 bases). Looked up from germline, CDR1 is SGHVS and CDR2 is FNYEAQ. V lost 3 bases, J lost 4 bases, and 10 bases lay in between. CDR3 length: 14 residues. CDR3 in amino acids: CASSFGTANQPQHF. The CDR3 DNA sequence: TGTGCCAGCAGCTTTGGGACCGCGAATCAGCCCCAGCATTTT.

V and J are TRBV9 and TRBJ1-3; D possibly corresponds to TRBD1 (6 bases). The CDR3 runs to 14 residues. Trimming left V 4 bases short and J 3 bases short, with 11 bases between. Germline CDR1 SGDLS, CDR2 YYNGEE. The CDR3 DNA reads TGTGCCAGCAGCCCCACAGGGCTTGGAAACACCATATATTTT. Protein: CASSPTGLGNTIYF.

The CDR3 protein is CASRQGGPINEQFF. The CDR3 region has the DNA TGTGCCAGCAGGCAGGGGGGGCCTATCAATGAGCAGTTCTTC. This sequence joins TRBV6-1 and TRBJ2-1; TRBD1 or TRBD2 may be the D gene (7 bases each). CDR3 length: 14 residues. Germline V CDR1 and CDR2: MNHNS, SASEGT. The V end was cut by 6 bases, the J end by 6 bases, with 15 bases between.

The rearrangement links TRBV19 to TRBJ2-7, with 7 bases fitting TRBD2. V shed 2 bases and J 0 bases; nucleotides not matched to a gene: 10. Per germline, CDR1 LNHDA and CDR2 SQIVND (reference sequence). The CDR3 runs to 17 residues. CDR3 residues: CASSISPGGTISYEQYF. The CDR3 region has the DNA TGTGCCAGTAGTATAAGTCCGGGAGGCACAATCTCCTACGAGCAGTACTTC.

V is TRBV4-1 and J is TRBJ1-1; D uncertain. The CDR3 length is 14 residues. CDR1 is MGHRA, CDR2 YSYEKL, per germline. V lost 6 bases, J lost 1 base, and 12 bases lay in between. CDR3 nucleotide sequence: TGCGCCAGCAGGGACCAAGGAAAGAACACTGAAGCTTTCTTT. Amino acids: CASRDQGKNTEAFF.

This chain joins TRBV30 and TRBJ2-3, with D uncertain. The CDR3 length is 16 residues. CDR1 is GTSNPN, CDR2 SVGIG, per germline (reference sequence). Trimming stripped 0 bases from V and 2 bases from J, with 15 bases between. The CDR3 sequence is CAWSVPGRKFTDTQYF. The DNA for the CDR3 is TGTGCCTGGAGTGTCCCCGGCAGGAAATTCACAGATACGCAGTATTTT.

The table lists this clone with many counts. V gene TRBV19 combines with J gene TRBJ2-3; 7 positions match TRBD2. V shed 8 bases, J shed 8 bases, and the junction held 7 bases outside the gene matches. The CDR3 spans 12 residues. Per germline, CDR1 LNHDA and CDR2 SQIVND (reference sequence). CDR3 loop: CASAPGLSTQYF. The CDR3 bases are TGTGCCAGTGCACCGGGACTAAGTACGCAGTATTTT.

V and J are TRBV5-1 and TRBJ2-7; perhaps D is TRBD1 or TRBD2 (5 bases each). With 4 bases removed from V and 6 bases from J, the gap between germline ends came to 17 bases. Per the germline V gene, CDR1 is SGHRS and CDR2 is YFSETQ. The CDR3 is 14 residues long. Here the CDR3 reads CASSDRDGASEQYF. CDR3 DNA sequence: TGCGCCAGCAGCGATCGGGACGGTGCCTCCGAGCAGTACTTC.

The chain employs TRBV11-3 and TRBJ2-1; perhaps TRBD1 as D (5 bases). Germline V CDR1 and CDR2: SGHNT, YENEEA. This CDR3 is 14 amino acids long. Between the trimmed V and J ends, which lost 1 base and 9 bases, there was a span of 13 bases. CDR3 sequence (DNA): TGTGCCAGCAGCTTAGGGGGCCGGACCGGTGAGCAGTTCTTC. It specifies CASSLGGRTGEQFF.

This chain uses TRBV18 with TRBJ1-1; 7 nucleotides agree with TRBD1. V lost 1 base to trimming and J lost 10 bases; unmatched junction nucleotides: 9. The CDR3 is made up of 14 amino acids. Germline CDR1 and CDR2: KGHSH and LQKENI. CDR3 amino acids: CASSPRDSGRAAFF. CDR3 in DNA: TGTGCCAGCTCACCACGGGACAGTGGGAGAGCAGCTTTCTTT.

Notes on this clone: This specimen includes other DNA sequences encoding the same CDR3. The rearrangement links TRBV5-1 to TRBJ1-4; D remains ambiguous. V was pared by 3 bases and J by 0 bases, with 9 bases between. The CDR3 contains 15 residues. CDR1 is SGHRS and CDR2 is YFSETQ in the germline V gene. The CDR3 protein is CASSSEGATNEKLFF. CDR3 nucleotide sequence: TGCGCCAGCAGCTCCGAGGGTGCAACTAATGAAAAACTGTTTTTT.

CDR3: CAISEDTGVGGYGYTF. DNA for the CDR3: TGTGCCATCAGTGAGGATACAGGGGTTGGGGGCTATGGCTACACCTTC. The V call is TRBV10-3, the J call TRBJ1-2, with 7 bases matching TRBD1. Trimming cost V 2 bases and J 4 bases; bases outside gene matches: 10. The CDR3 contains 16 residues. CDR1 is ENHRY, CDR2 SYGVKD, per germline.

As regards this clone: Compared with germline, one end of the junction differs, possibly owing to a read error. The chain links TRBV18 to TRBJ1-5; TRBD1 agrees at 7 bases. This CDR3 is 13 amino acids long. Germline loops: CDR1 KGHSH, CDR2 LQKENI. The CDR3 sequence is CASSPGSRDRPIF. CDR3 DNA sequence: TGTGCCAGCTCACCAGGGTCGAGGGACAGACCTATTTTT.

The chain combines TRBV5-1 with TRBJ1-2; D uncertain. The CDR3 covers 14 residues. Germline assignment: CDR1 SGHRS and CDR2 YFSETQ. Trimming left V 0 bases short and J 1 base short, with 7 bases between. For the CDR3, the DNA is TGCGCCAGCAGCTTGGCCGGGTATAACTATGGCTACACCTTC. Encoded protein: CASSLAGYNYGYTF.

The chain uses TRBV18 and TRBJ2-3; D is uncertain. V was shortened by 6 bases and J by 4 bases, with 14 bases between the two germline ends. The length of the CDR3 is 14 residues. The germline V gene encodes CDR1 KGHSH and CDR2 LQKENI. The CDR3 reads CASSLQPNSDTQYF. For the CDR3, the DNA is TGTGCCAGCTCTTTGCAGCCTAACTCAGATACGCAGTATTTT.

The V gene is TRBV10-1, the J gene TRBJ2-3, with D perhaps matching TRBD1 (6 bases). The CDR3 consists of 15 residues. Looked up from germline, CDR1 is WNHNN and CDR2 is SYGVQD (reference sequence). The germline V and J ends were trimmed by 8 bases and 4 bases, with 19 bases remaining between them. Here the CDR3 reads CASGPGTLRADTQYF. DNA of the CDR3: TGCGCCAGCGGACCCGGGACACTGAGGGCAGATACGCAGTATTTT.

The chain combines TRBV5-1 with TRBJ2-2; a possible D gene is TRBD2 (5 bases). This CDR3 is 14 amino acids long. Trimming took 5 bases from V and 4 from J, leaving 12 bases between them. Germline V lookup: CDR1 SGHRS, CDR2 YFSETQ. CDR3 amino acids: CASRSVEGTGELFF. CDR3 DNA: TGCGCCAGCAGATCAGTCGAGGGCACCGGGGAGCTGTTTTTT.